Below are 15 T cell receptor beta chains sequenced from a single sample in a study of T-cell reconstitution after alpha-beta-depleted transplantation in children. Unique molecular identifiers were incorporated during preparation of the TCRbeta library. TCRdb processed the PCR reads anew with MiXCR; each CDR3 protein has one entry. The sample yields 600,000 to 800,000 distinct CDR3 sequences, around 13% seen once. The sample was PBMCs, taken before TCRalphabeta/CD19-depleted stem cell transplant. The receptors were gathered from a girl aged 2 to 9 with congenital amegakaryocytic thrombocytopenia, due to receive a stem cell transplant.

About this clonotype: A clone one base away is much larger, so this may be a read error. Here the CDR3 reads CSVATDVMTTEAFF. The CDR3 nucleotides are TGCAGCGTTGCTACGGACGTCATGACCACTGAAGCTTTCTTT. The chain employs TRBV29-1 and TRBJ1-1; no clear D gene. Germline V lookup: CDR1 SQVTM, CDR2 ANQGSEA. This CDR3 has 14 amino acids. With 4 bases removed from V and 4 bases from J, the gap between germline ends came to 16 bases.

This chain joins TRBV5-1 and TRBJ2-7, with D maybe TRBD1 (6 bases). In germline, CDR1 is SGHRS, CDR2 YFSETQ. The CDR3 is 15 amino acids. The V and J ends lost 0 bases and 5 bases respectively, with 15 bases between them. In DNA, the CDR3 is TGCGCCAGCAGCTTGGTAGCAGGGGTTCCCAACGAGCAGTACTTC. This codes for CASSLVAGVPNEQYF. Based on the CDR3 plus reference TRBV5-1 and TRBJ2-7, the full variable domain is KAGVTQTPRYLIKTRGQQVTLSCSPISGHRSVSWYQQTPGQGLQFLFEYFSETQRNKGNFPGRFSGRQFSNSRSEMNVSTLELGDSALYLCASSLVAGVPNEQYFGPGTRLTVT.

This chain uses TRBV5-1 with TRBJ1-1; TRBD1 matches at 12 bases. The CDR3 is 14 residues long. The junction had 4 bases not matched to a gene; V was cut back by 4 bases and J by 6 bases. Germline loops: CDR1 SGHRS, CDR2 YFSETQ. CDR3 residues: CASSGGQGAAEAFF. CDR3 nucleotide sequence: TGCGCCAGCAGCGGGGGACAGGGGGCGGCTGAAGCTTTCTTT.

This clonotype was seen at least ten times. V usage is TRBV15 and J usage is TRBJ1-1; possibly TRBD1 for D (5 bases). V was cut by 2 bases and J by 1 base, with 8 bases left in between. Germline CDR1 reads LNHNV; CDR2 reads YYDKDF (reference sequence). The length of the CDR3 is 14 residues. The CDR3 DNA follows: TGTGCCACCAGCAGAATCAGGGCGAACACTGAAGCTTTCTTT. This sequence encodes CATSRIRANTEAFF.

The chain recombines TRBV30 with TRBJ2-1; D is unclear. The ends were cut back, 3 bases at V and 9 bases at J, with 6 bases in the middle. The CDR3 sequence is 10 residues long. Germline lookup yields CDR1 GTSNPN and CDR2 SVGIG (reference sequence). CDR3 bases: TGTGCCTGGAGGAAGCGTGAGCAGTTCTTC. Encoded protein: CAWRKREQFF.

There are many counts of this clonotype. This chain connects TRBV11-2 to TRBJ2-2; the D is unclear. CDR1 SGHAT and CDR2 FQNNGV come from the germline V gene. This CDR3 region has 16 residues. The germline V and J ends were trimmed by 4 bases and 5 bases, with 17 bases remaining between them. The CDR3 is CASSSGPRAGTGELFF. CDR3 bases: TGTGCCAGCAGCTCCGGCCCTCGGGCTGGGACCGGGGAGCTGTTTTTT.

The rearrangement joins TRBV20-1 to TRBJ2-1, with 10 bases matching TRBD2. There are 15 residues in the CDR3. Germline assignment: CDR1 DFQATT and CDR2 SNEGSKA (reference sequence). V lost 2 bases to trimming and J lost 9 bases; unmatched junction nucleotides: 10. The chain's CDR3 is CSARRSVAGGGEQFF. CDR3 sequence (DNA): TGCAGTGCTAGAAGATCGGTAGCGGGAGGAGGTGAGCAGTTCTTC.

In this sample, this clonotype turned up a few times. The rearrangement links TRBV2 to TRBJ2-1; TRBD2 aligns across 7 bases. Per the germline V gene, CDR1 is SNHLY and CDR2 is FYNNEI. This CDR3 is built from 16 residues. V lost 6 bases, J lost 1 base, and 9 bases stayed unmatched. CDR3 DNA sequence: TGTGCCAGCAGAGGATACGTGGGAGGGTCCTACAATGAGCAGTTCTTC. Protein sequence: CASRGYVGGSYNEQFF. The variable domain in full, with the rest retrieved from reference TRBV2 and TRBJ2-1, is EPEVTQTPSHQVTQMGQEVILRCVPISNHLYFYWYRQILGQKVEFLVSFYNNEISEKSEIFDDQFSVERPDGSNFTLKIRSTKLEDSAMYFCASRGYVGGSYNEQFFGPGTRLTVL.

Ten or more counts support this clonotype. The V gene is TRBV20-1, the J gene TRBJ2-5; 9 bases map to TRBD2. The germline V gene has CDR1 DFQATT and CDR2 SNEGSKA (reference sequence). CDR3 length equals 15 residues. Germline trimming cut 7 bases from V and 3 bases from J; bases unmatched to any gene: 12. The DNA of the CDR3 is TGCAGTGGGTGGAGTAGCGGGAGTATGAAAGAGACCCAGTACTTC. This sequence encodes CSGWSSGSMKETQYF.

This sequence joins TRBV20-1 and TRBJ2-4; D not resolved. The CDR3 contains 13 residues. The germline V and J ends were trimmed by 5 bases and 5 bases, with 13 bases remaining between them. CDR1 and CDR2 (germline): DFQATT, SNEGSKA (reference sequence). CDR3 in DNA: TGCAGTGCTCCGGACCGCTTCCAAAACATTCAGTACTTC. This codes for CSAPDRFQNIQYF.

The table lists this clonotype with many counts. The chain combines TRBV5-1 with TRBJ2-7, with 7 bases that match TRBD1. V was clipped by 0 bases and J by 3 bases; unmatched bases: 3. This CDR3 comprises 14 residues. CDR1 and CDR2 (germline): SGHRS, YFSETQ. CDR3 DNA: TGCGCCAGCAGCTTGGATGCAGGGGGCTACGAGCAGTACTTC. This gives the protein CASSLDAGGYEQYF. Full variable domain (outside the CDR3, taken from reference TRBV5-1 and TRBJ2-7): KAGVTQTPRYLIKTRGQQVTLSCSPISGHRSVSWYQQTPGQGLQFLFEYFSETQRNKGNFPGRFSGRQFSNSRSEMNVSTLELGDSALYLCASSLDAGGYEQYFGPGTRLTVT.

The CDR3 DNA is TGCGCCAGCAGCCACCAGGACAGGGGCAATGGCTACACCTTC. Amino acid sequence: CASSHQDRGNGYTF. This chain uses TRBV4-1 with TRBJ1-2, with TRBD1 identical over 9 bases. The CDR3 has 14 residues. J gave up 6 bases and V 3 bases, and 5 bases lay outside the gene matches. Germline values: CDR1 MGHRA, CDR2 YSYEKL.

The CDR3 protein is CSVEAGLVQFF. CDR3 sequence (DNA): TGCAGCGTTGAAGCGGGACTAGTACAGTTCTTC. This chain joins TRBV29-1 and TRBJ2-1; 8 bases line up with TRBD2. The CDR3 has 11 residues. Per the germline V gene, CDR1 is SQVTM and CDR2 is ANQGSEA. Germline trimming cut 1 base from V and 13 bases from J; bases unmatched to any gene: 3.

The J gene is TRBJ2-7, the V gene TRBV9; TRBD2 agrees at 9 bases. Germline CDR1 and CDR2: SGDLS and YYNGEE. There are 15 residues in the CDR3. The V gene end was trimmed by 4 bases and the J gene end by 1 base; junction bases not matched to a gene: 6. The CDR3 loop reads CASSPGTSLSYEQYF. The CDR3 coding sequence is TGTGCCAGCAGCCCCGGGACTAGCCTATCCTACGAGCAGTACTTC.

In this sample, this clonotype turned up many times. The rearrangement joins TRBV28 to TRBJ2-1; no firm D call. This CDR3 is 13 amino acids long. With 2 bases removed from V and 13 bases from J, the gap between germline ends came to 15 bases. Germline V lookup: CDR1 MDHEN, CDR2 SYDVKM. CDR3 sequence: CASSLRPGLGQFF. For the CDR3, the DNA is TGTGCCAGCAGTTTACGTCCGGGTTTGGGTCAGTTCTTC.